Below, 27 T cell receptor beta chains from the same sample are listed, as sequenced in a study of T cells in Graves' hyperthyroidism and ophthalmopathy. Amplified regions were TCR beta CDR3 sequences from RNA transcripts. An initial round of RT-PCR targeting the TCR CDR3 relied on the HTBI primer set. TCRdb re-analysed the multiplex PCR reads in MiXCR, keeping a single row per CDR3 protein. The data contain approximately 870,000 distinct CDR3 sequences, roughly 40% of them singletons. The sample comprised blood. The receptor source for this set is a man between 18 and 35 years old with Graves' hyperthyroidism.

This clonotype was found many times. The chain uses TRBV29-1 and TRBJ1-1; D is undetermined. Trimming removed 4 bases at V and 3 bases at J, with 12 bases between. Germline loops: CDR1 SQVTM, CDR2 ANQGSEA. The CDR3 loop spans 13 amino acids. Here the CDR3 reads CSVAFLRDTEAFF. CDR3 nucleotides: TGCAGCGTTGCATTTCTTAGGGACACTGAAGCTTTCTTT.

This clonotype has ten or more counts. The chain recombines TRBV20-1 with TRBJ2-5; D gene unclear. Germline V lookup: CDR1 DFQATT, CDR2 SNEGSKA (reference sequence). The CDR3 is made up of 13 amino acids. V lost 6 bases to trimming and J lost 1 base, with 12 bases between them. The CDR3 sequence: CSAKRTAQETQYF. DNA of the CDR3: TGCAGTGCGAAGAGGACGGCCCAAGAGACCCAGTACTTC.

This clonotype was recorded at least ten times. CDR3 sequence (DNA): TGCAGCGCCGACAGCAGGGAATTGAACTATGGCTACACCTTC. It encodes CSADSRELNYGYTF. This chain uses TRBV29-1 with TRBJ1-2, with D perhaps matching TRBD1 (5 bases). The V gene's germline CDR1 is SQVTM and CDR2 ANQGSEA. Trimming stripped 7 bases from V and 2 bases from J, with 17 bases between. The CDR3 sequence is 14 residues long. The whole variable domain, remainder taken from reference TRBV29-1 and TRBJ1-2, is SAVISQKPSRDICQRGTSLTIQCQVDSQVTMMFWYRQQPGQSLTLIATANQGSEATYESGFVIDKFPISRPNLTFSTLTVSNMSPEDSSIYLCSADSRELNYGYTFGSGTRLTVV.

Worth noting for this clonotype: The junction and the germline gene differ at one end; a read error may be behind it. This CDR3 reads CSARWGGPKEKLFF. In nucleotides, the CDR3 is TGCAGTGCTAGGTGGGGGGGCCCTAAGGAAAAACTGTTTTTT. The chain carries TRBV20-1 and TRBJ1-4, with D maybe TRBD1 (6 bases). The germline gives CDR1 DFQATT, CDR2 SNEGSKA (reference sequence). The length of the CDR3 is 14 residues.

This clonotype was recorded a few times. The gene calls are TRBV20-1 and TRBJ1-1; D is unresolved. The CDR3 runs 18 residues. CDR1 and CDR2 from the germline V gene are DFQATT and SNEGSKA (reference sequence). The V and J ends lost 0 bases and 0 bases respectively, with 20 bases between them. The CDR3 is CSARDQAEPRRVNTEAFF. CDR3 coding DNA: TGCAGTGCTAGAGATCAGGCTGAACCTAGGAGGGTGAACACTGAAGCTTTCTTT.

This chain uses TRBV7-3 with TRBJ2-2; D gene unclear. CDR1 is SGHTA and CDR2 is FQGTGA in the germline V gene. V lost 5 bases, J lost 3 bases, and 13 bases lay in between. This CDR3 spans 15 amino acids. The CDR3 coding sequence is TGTGCCAGCAGCCCTGAGGTCGCCTACACCGGGGAGCTGTTTTTT. Translating it yields CASSPEVAYTGELFF. Combining the CDR3 with reference TRBV7-3 and TRBJ2-2 gives the whole variable domain GAGVSQTPSNKVTEKGKYVELRCDPISGHTALYWYRQSLGQGPEFLIYFQGTGAADDSGLPNDRFFAVRPEGSVSTLKIQRTERGDSAVYLCASSPEVAYTGELFFGEGSRLTVL.

This clonotype was counted only a few times. DNA for the CDR3: TGCGCCAGCAGGTCGCAGGGGGCCTACGAGCCACAGTACTTC. It specifies CASRSQGAYEPQYF. This chain links TRBV5-1 with TRBJ2-7; TRBD1 agrees at 8 bases. The CDR3 has 14 residues. The germline gives CDR1 SGHRS, CDR2 YFSETQ. V gave up 5 bases and J gave up 10 bases; unmatched junction bases: 14.

This clonotype was recorded at least ten times. V gene TRBV5-1 combines with J gene TRBJ1-2; weak D call: TRBD1 (6 bases). The germline V and J ends were trimmed by 7 bases and 8 bases, with 15 bases remaining between them. The CDR3 length is 12 residues. Germline values: CDR1 SGHRS, CDR2 YFSETQ. DNA of the CDR3: TGCGCCAGCGGTACCACAGGGACCGGCTACACCTTC. Translation: CASGTTGTGYTF.

This clonotype was counted only a few times. The chain employs TRBV5-1 and TRBJ2-7; tentative D call: TRBD1 (6 bases). V was shortened by 3 bases and J by 7 bases, with 14 bases between the two germline ends. This CDR3 has 13 amino acids. The germline V gene has CDR1 SGHRS and CDR2 YFSETQ. The chain's CDR3 is CASSSTGAPEQYF. The CDR3 nucleotides read TGCGCCAGCAGCTCGACAGGCGCGCCAGAGCAGTACTTC.

CDR3 sequence reads: CSVSPAGDSYEQYF. Here the CDR3 DNA reads TGCAGCGTTTCACCGGCAGGTGATTCCTACGAGCAGTACTTC. This chain links TRBV29-1 with TRBJ2-7; no clear D gene. V was trimmed by 5 bases and J by 1 base, leaving 15 bases between them. CDR3 length: 14 residues. The V gene's germline CDR1 is SQVTM and CDR2 ANQGSEA.

This clonotype was detected many times. The rearrangement uses TRBV9 and TRBJ2-5, with D tentatively TRBD1 (5 bases). The V end was cut by 2 bases, the J end by 2 bases, with 7 bases between. Germline assignment: CDR1 SGDLS and CDR2 YYNGEE. CDR3 length equals 13 residues. The CDR3 DNA reads as TGTGCCAGCAGCGTCCAGGGACAAGAGACCCAGTACTTC. Translated: CASSVQGQETQYF.

This chain's CDR3 is CASWGVVNYEQYF. The CDR3 nucleotides are TGTGCCAGCTGGGGGGTGGTTAACTACGAGCAGTACTTC. The rearrangement uses TRBV13 and TRBJ2-7; possibly TRBD2 for D (6 bases). This CDR3 comprises 13 residues. From germline, CDR1 is PRHDT and CDR2 FYEKMQ (reference sequence). Trimming left V 8 bases short and J 3 bases short, with 14 bases between.

This sequence joins TRBV7-9 and TRBJ1-3, with D maybe TRBD1 (6 bases). Germline loops: CDR1 SEHNR, CDR2 FQNEAQ (reference sequence). Trimming stripped 5 bases from V and 2 bases from J, with 22 bases between. There are 18 residues in the CDR3. The CDR3 region is CASSLTGGKGGPGNTIYF. The DNA for the CDR3 is TGTGCCAGCAGCCTCACCGGGGGCAAGGGTGGCCCTGGAAACACCATATATTTT. Variable domain in full (rest from reference TRBV7-9 and TRBJ1-3): DTGVSQNPRHKITKRGQNVTFRCDPISEHNRLYWYRQTLGQGPEFLTYFQNEAQLEKSRLLSDRFSAERPKGSFSTLEIQRTEQGDSAMYLCASSLTGGKGGPGNTIYFGEGSWLTVV.

V usage is TRBV7-9 and J usage is TRBJ1-4; tentative D call: TRBD1 (6 bases). Germline assignment: CDR1 SEHNR and CDR2 FQNEAQ (reference sequence). This CDR3 is 16 amino acids long. Trimming removed 4 bases from V and 5 bases from J, with 17 bases in between. CDR3: CASSSVGPGANEKLFF. The CDR3 DNA reads as TGTGCCAGCAGCTCAGTAGGGCCAGGGGCGAATGAAAAACTGTTTTTT.

The chain couples TRBV12-3 or TRBV12-4 to TRBJ1-4; maybe TRBD1 (6 bases). V lost 11 bases and J lost 10, with 20 bases in between. The CDR3 is made up of 13 amino acids. The CDR3 sequence: CAVLTGRSGKLFF. Here the CDR3 DNA reads TGTGCCGTACTTACAGGGCGGAGTGGAAAACTGTTTTTT.

The V and J genes are TRBV5-4 and TRBJ1-3; D is ambiguous. Germline lookup yields CDR1 SGHNT and CDR2 YYREEE (reference sequence). Trimming left V 2 bases short and J 7 bases short, with 13 bases between. The CDR3 is made up of 14 amino acids. CDR3 nucleotides: TGTGCCAGCAGCTTAGTCGGAGGGAGGAACACCATATATTTT. Translation: CASSLVGGRNTIYF.

Here the CDR3 reads CASSPLGQGTTEAFF. The CDR3 nucleotides are TGTGCCAGCTCACCACTCGGGCAGGGGACCACTGAAGCTTTCTTT. The chain is built from TRBV9 and TRBJ1-1, with TRBD1 as a possible D gene (6 bases). This CDR3 comprises 15 residues. Germline V gives CDR1 SGDLS, CDR2 YYNGEE. The V end lost 7 bases, the J end lost 4 bases, and 20 bases lay between the germline ends.

In this sample, this clonotype turned up a few times. V gene TRBV6-6 combines with J gene TRBJ1-1; TRBD1 aligns across 7 bases. This CDR3 spans 15 amino acids. CDR1 and CDR2 from the germline V gene are MNHNY and SVGAGI (reference sequence). V was pared by 5 bases and J by 3 bases, with 9 bases of the junction left unmatched. The chain's CDR3 is CASSLIQGRDTEAFF. The CDR3 DNA sequence: TGTGCCAGCAGTCTCATACAGGGGAGGGACACTGAAGCTTTCTTT.

V usage is TRBV2 and J usage is TRBJ1-4; D ambiguous. This CDR3 spans 14 amino acids. The V and J ends lost 7 bases and 0 bases respectively, with 9 bases between them. Germline CDR1 reads SNHLY; CDR2 reads FYNNEI. CDR3 residues: CASTTGATNEKLFF. The CDR3 region has the DNA TGTGCCAGCACCACGGGAGCAACTAATGAAAAACTGTTTTTT. The complete variable domain, with remaining parts taken from reference TRBV2 and TRBJ1-4, reads EPEVTQTPSHQVTQMGQEVILRCVPISNHLYFYWYRQILGQKVEFLVSFYNNEISEKSEIFDDQFSVERPDGSNFTLKIRSTKLEDSAMYFCASTTGATNEKLFFGSGTQLSVL.

This clonotype was seen a handful of times. The chain couples TRBV7-2 to TRBJ2-7; the D gene is possibly TRBD1 (6 bases). Trimming left V 3 bases short and J 3 bases short, with 12 bases between. This CDR3 has 14 amino acids. Germline V lookup: CDR1 SGHTA, CDR2 FQGNSA. The CDR3 reads CASSLVGTFYEQYF. The CDR3 DNA reads as TGTGCCAGCAGCTTGGTAGGGACATTCTACGAGCAGTACTTC.

The gene calls are TRBV7-8 and TRBJ1-2; D unclear. V was cut by 3 bases and J by 4 bases, with 9 bases left in between. The CDR3 is 13 residues long. The germline gives CDR1 SGHVS, CDR2 FQNEAQ. The CDR3 sequence: CASSFTAGYGYTF. In DNA, the CDR3 is TGTGCCAGCAGCTTCACAGCAGGCTATGGCTACACCTTC. The variable domain in full, with the rest retrieved from reference TRBV7-8 and TRBJ1-2, is GAGVSQSPRYKVAKRGQDVALRCDPISGHVSLFWYQQALGQGPEFLTYFQNEAQLDKSGLPSDRFFAERPEGSVSTLKIQRTQQEDSAVYLCASSFTAGYGYTFGSGTRLTVV.

On this clonotype: Since a much larger clone is just one base distant, this may be a read error. The chain employs TRBV20-1 and TRBJ1-2; D possibly corresponds to TRBD1 (5 bases). Trimming pared 0 bases from V and 6 bases from J, leaving 11 bases between. The germline V gene has CDR1 DFQATT and CDR2 SNEGSKA (reference sequence). The CDR3 spans 13 residues. DNA of the CDR3: TGCAGTGCTAGAGAAACAGGTCCCCATGGCTACACCTTC. It specifies CSARETGPHGYTF.

This clonotype was seen a handful of times. V gene TRBV7-4 combines with J gene TRBJ1-2; 7 bases match TRBD1. The length of the CDR3 is 15 residues. Looked up from germline, CDR1 is SGHVT and CDR2 is SQSDAQ. V was clipped by 5 bases and J by 4 bases; unmatched bases: 10. Written as DNA, the CDR3 is TGTGCCAGCAGCCCCAACCTGGACAGGACCTATGGCTACACCTTC. It translates to CASSPNLDRTYGYTF.

The chain recombines TRBV12-3 or TRBV12-4 with TRBJ1-1, with D possibly matching TRBD1 (5 bases). The CDR3 runs to 13 residues. The V gene lost 6 bases and the J gene lost 8 bases, with 16 bases spanning the gap. CDR3 region: CASSQPGLIEAFF. The CDR3, as DNA: TGTGCCAGCAGCCAACCAGGGTTGATAGAAGCTTTCTTT.

This clonotype was detected ten times or more. V usage is TRBV7-9 and J usage is TRBJ2-2; D is unclear. Trimming shortened V by 7 bases and J by 9 bases, and 15 bases separated the two germline ends. In germline, CDR1 is SEHNR, CDR2 FQNEAQ (reference sequence). The length of the CDR3 is 13 residues. CDR3 sequence: CASNRDISRELFF. CDR3 nucleotide sequence: TGTGCCAGCAACCGAGACATTAGCCGGGAGCTGTTTTTT.

The chain recombines TRBV7-8 with TRBJ1-4; 7 bases align to TRBD1. The V segment lost 6 bases and the J segment 5 bases; nucleotides outside the gene matches: 12. The CDR3 covers 16 residues. Germline V CDR1 and CDR2: SGHVS, FQNEAQ. CDR3 residues: CASSSNAGGVNEKLFF. DNA for the CDR3: TGTGCCAGCAGTTCTAACGCAGGGGGGGTGAATGAAAAACTGTTTTTT.

V is TRBV7-2 and J is TRBJ2-6; unclear D gene. This CDR3 contains 15 residues. From germline, CDR1 is SGHTA and CDR2 FQGNSA. V was trimmed by 2 bases and J by 2 bases, leaving 7 bases between them. DNA for the CDR3: TGTGCCAGCAGCTTACGCCTCGCTGGGGCCAACGTCCTGACTTTC. As protein: CASSLRLAGANVLTF.